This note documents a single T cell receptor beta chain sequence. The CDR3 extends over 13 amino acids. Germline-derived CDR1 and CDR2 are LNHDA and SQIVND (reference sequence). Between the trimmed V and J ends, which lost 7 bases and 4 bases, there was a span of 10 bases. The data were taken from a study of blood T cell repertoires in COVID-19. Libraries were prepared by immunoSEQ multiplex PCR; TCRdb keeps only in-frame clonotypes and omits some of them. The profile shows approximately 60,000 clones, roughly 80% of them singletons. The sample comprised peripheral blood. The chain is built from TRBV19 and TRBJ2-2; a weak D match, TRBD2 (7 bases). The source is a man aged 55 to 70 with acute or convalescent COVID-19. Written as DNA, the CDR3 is TGTGCCAGTAACAGGGAGGGCACCGGGGAGCTGTTTTTT. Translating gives CASNREGTGELFF.